This is a list of T cell receptor beta chains from one sample in a study of Ad26.COV2.S vaccination and SARS-CoV-2 variants. This table comes from immunoSEQ multiplex PCR, and its TCRdb copy is limited to in-frame clones, with some not included. The table has around 350,000 clones, around 90% seen once; the top ten hold 3.9%. Sequenced material: peripheral blood, taken after recovery from COVID-19. The receptors were gathered from a human donor who had recovered from COVID-19. CDR3s include the opening cysteine and the closing phenylalanine or tryptophan. D genes are given only for firm matches. Expanded clones are given a class, and other clones once, few, many or no size at all.

13	TRBV7-8	TRBJ1-2	TRBD1	.	TGTGCCAGCAGCCCTCTGACAGGGTATGGCTACACCTTC	CASSPLTGYGYTF
15	TRBV19	TRBJ2-2	TRBD1	.	TGTGCCAGTAGCAGACTACAGGGGTGGGTCGGGGAGCTGTTTTTT	CASSRLQGWVGELFF
13	TRBV7-2	TRBJ2-7	.	.	TGTGCCAGCAGCTTAGGGCTCGAAGTCCAGGTTTACTTC	CASSLGLEVQVYF
13	TRBV29-1	TRBJ1-1	TRBD1	.	TGCAGCGTCCGGACAGGGGGGAGGACTGAAGCTTTCTTT	CSVRTGGRTEAFF
12	TRBV12-3/TRBV12-4	TRBJ1-2	.	once	TGTGCCAGCAGTTTAGCGGGGGTGGGCTACACCTTC	CASSLAGVGYTF
16	TRBV7-6	TRBJ2-6	.	.	TGTGCCAGCAGCTCTGGGGGGCCTTCTGGGGCCAACGTCCTGACTTTC	CASSSGGPSGANVLTF
14	TRBV7-2	TRBJ1-2	TRBD1	.	TGTGCCAGCAGCCGGGACAGGCAATCCTATGGCTACACCTTC	CASSRDRQSYGYTF
15	TRBV24-1	TRBJ2-7	.	.	TGTGCCACCAGTGACCGTACGGGGGCCCGCTACGAGCAGTACTTC	CATSDRTGARYEQYF
12	TRBV5-1	TRBJ1-2	.	.	TGCGCCAGCAGCTTGGCTGGGGATGGCTACACCTTC	CASSLAGDGYTF
12	TRBV6-5	TRBJ1-5	.	.	TGTGCCAGCAGTTCCAGGGGTCAGCCCCAGCATTTT	CASSSRGQPQHF
11	TRBV6-2/TRBV6-3	TRBJ1-6	.	.	TGTGCCAGCAGCATAAATTCACCCCTCCACTTT	CASSINSPLHF
16	TRBV5-8	TRBJ1-6	.	.	TGTGCCAGCAGCCCAACAGCCGCCCTAAAGGATTCACCCCTCCACTTT	CASSPTAALKDSPLHF
14	TRBV4-1	TRBJ2-1	.	.	TGCGCCAGCAGCCAAGAGGGCGGACGGTGGGATGAATTCTTC	CASSQEGGRWDEFF
15	TRBV4-1	TRBJ2-2	.	.	TGCGCCAGCAGCCAAACGGGGTCTAACACCGGGGAGCTGTTTTTT	CASSQTGSNTGELFF
11	TRBV6-2/TRBV6-3	TRBJ2-7	.	.	TGTGCCAGCAGTCAGATCTACGAGCAGTACTTC	CASSQIYEQYF
18	TRBV5-1	TRBJ2-3	TRBD1	.	TGCGCCAGCAGCCGGAATCCTACAGGGGGCGCGGACACAGATACGCAGTATTTT	CASSRNPTGGADTDTQYF
13	TRBV7-3	TRBJ1-4	TRBD1	.	TGTGCCAGCAGCTGGAAGACAGGGGGAAAACTGTTTTTT	CASSWKTGGKLFF
14	TRBV5-1	TRBJ2-1	TRBD2	.	TGCGCCAGCAGCCAGACTAGCGGGGAGGGTGAGCAGTTCTTC	CASSQTSGEGEQFF
16	TRBV5-4	TRBJ1-2	.	once	TGTGCCAGCAGCTTGGGATTAGACAGGAAAAACTATGGCTACACCTTC	CASSLGLDRKNYGYTF
14	TRBV19	TRBJ2-3	.	.	TGTGCCAGTAGTATCAGCGGAATACGGGATACGCAGTATTTT	CASSISGIRDTQYF
15	TRBV11-3	TRBJ2-5	TRBD2	once	TGTGCCAGCACCATAGCGGGGAGGACACAAGAGACCCAGTACTTC	CASTIAGRTQETQYF
11	TRBV29-1	TRBJ2-2	.	.	TGCAGCGTTGGCAGGACCGGGGAGCTGTTTTTT	CSVGRTGELFF
13	TRBV5-5	TRBJ1-6	.	.	TGTGCCAGCAGCACAGACACCACTAGTCCCCTCCACTTT	CASSTDTTSPLHF
14	TRBV7-9	TRBJ2-3	.	.	TGTGCCAGCAGCTTATTGCCCCGGACAGATACGCAGTATTTT	CASSLLPRTDTQYF
16	TRBV19	TRBJ1-4	.	.	TGTGCCAGTAGTATAGAGGGAGGGAACCTAAATGAAAAACTGTTTTTT	CASSIEGGNLNEKLFF
16	TRBV3-1/TRBV3-2	TRBJ1-2	TRBD1	.	TGTGCCAGCAGCCACCAGACAGGGTCAGTAGGATCCGGCTACACCTTC	CASSHQTGSVGSGYTF
12	TRBV7-9	TRBJ2-7	.	.	TGTGCCAGCGGAGGGGGAAACTACGAGCAGTACTTC	CASGGGNYEQYF
17	TRBV7-8	TRBJ1-1	.	.	TGTGCCAGCAGCTTAGGGCGAACAGGGACGGTGAAAACTGAAGCTTTCTTT	CASSLGRTGTVKTEAFF
15	TRBV6-2/TRBV6-3	TRBJ1-1	.	once	TGTGCCAGCAGTCAGTCAGGGCGGGGGAGCACTGAAGCTTTCTTT	CASSQSGRGSTEAFF
15	TRBV19	TRBJ2-7	TRBD2	.	TGTGCCAGCACACCCGTAGCGGGGGGCCACGGCGAGCAGTACTTC	CASTPVAGGHGEQYF
14	TRBV9	TRBJ2-7	.	.	TGTGCCAGCAGCGTAGGTTGGCAGACCTACGAGCAGTACTTC	CASSVGWQTYEQYF
12	TRBV6-6	TRBJ2-7	.	.	TGTGCCAGCAGTATACAGCCTTACGAGCAGTACTTC	CASSIQPYEQYF
14	TRBV6-6	TRBJ1-5	.	few	TGTGCCAGCCGAAGAGGGATGGAAGGGCAGCCCCAGCATTTT	CASRRGMEGQPQHF
14	TRBV2	TRBJ1-5	.	once	TGTGCCAGCAGTCTGGACAGAGTCAATCAGCCCCAGCATTTT	CASSLDRVNQPQHF
14	TRBV5-4	TRBJ1-1	.	.	TGTGCCAGCAGCCCCACCGGAGTGAACACTGAAGCTTTCTTT	CASSPTGVNTEAFF
18	TRBV23-1	TRBJ2-1	TRBD1	once	TGCGCCAGCATAGGAGGGACAGGCCTCACGGGGTCCTACAATGAGCAGTTCTTC	CASIGGTGLTGSYNEQFF
14	TRBV5-6	TRBJ1-3	.	.	TGTGCCAGCAGCTTGTCGGGGGCTAGGGACACCATATATTTT	CASSLSGARDTIYF
14	TRBV5-6	TRBJ1-4	.	.	TGTGCCAGCGGATTGGGGGCCTTAAGGGAAAAACTGTTTTTT	CASGLGALREKLFF
15	TRBV7-6	TRBJ2-1	.	once	TGTGCCAGCAGCTTAGGGGCGGGTGCCCCCTGGGAGCAGTTCTTC	CASSLGAGAPWEQFF
13	TRBV5-1	TRBJ1-1	.	.	TGCGCCAGCAGCTTGCCACCGAACACTGAAGCTTTCTTT	CASSLPPNTEAFF
15	TRBV6-2/TRBV6-3	TRBJ2-7	.	.	TGTGCCAGCAGCCCGGGTGGCCGTGGCTCCTACGAGCAGTACTTC	CASSPGGRGSYEQYF
11	TRBV6-1	TRBJ1-2	.	.	TGTGCCAGCAGTGAAGCGGCAGGGCACCACTTC	CASSEAAGHHF
14	TRBV6-2/TRBV6-3	TRBJ1-4	TRBD1	.	TGTGCCAGCAGTCTACAGGGGGCTCGGGAAAAACTGTTTTTT	CASSLQGAREKLFF
14	TRBV2	TRBJ1-2	.	.	TGTGCCAGCAGTGTCAAGGCCTCGTACTATGGCTACACCTTC	CASSVKASYYGYTF
15	TRBV7-2	TRBJ2-2	.	.	TGTGCCAGCAGCTTAGTCATGGGGGACACCGGGGAGCTGTTTTTT	CASSLVMGDTGELFF
12	TRBV12-3/TRBV12-4	TRBJ1-1	.	.	TGTGCCAGCAGTTGGGGCGACACTGAAGCTTTCTTT	CASSWGDTEAFF
17	TRBV4-3	TRBJ2-6	TRBD1	.	TGCGCCAGCAGCCAAGTGGGGACAGCATCTGGGGCCAACGTCCTGACTTTC	CASSQVGTASGANVLTF
15	TRBV5-6	TRBJ1-2	.	.	TGTGCCAGCAGCCCCGGGGTCCTGGCTAACTATGGCTACACCTTC	CASSPGVLANYGYTF
14	TRBV7-2	TRBJ1-5	.	.	TGTGCCAGCAGCTTATATTCGGGGGAGCAGCCCCAGCATTTT	CASSLYSGEQPQHF
15	TRBV2	TRBJ2-2	.	once	TGTGCCAGCAGTGGATTCAGGGAGGTGACCGGGGAGCTGTTTTTT	CASSGFREVTGELFF
14	TRBV5-1	TRBJ1-1	.	.	TGCGCCAGCCGTACGGGGCCCATGAACACTGAAGCTTTCTTT	CASRTGPMNTEAFF
14	TRBV27	TRBJ1-6	.	.	TGTGCCAGCAGTTGGGGTGGGTATAATTCACCCCTCCACTTT	CASSWGGYNSPLHF
13	TRBV27	TRBJ2-5	.	once	TGTGCCAGCAGTATACAGGGTCGGGAGACCCAGTACTTC	CASSIQGRETQYF
14	TRBV5-6	TRBJ2-7	.	.	TGTGCCAGCAGCCCGGCCCCCGAGAACCACGAGCAGTACTTC	CASSPAPENHEQYF
15	TRBV10-2	TRBJ1-1	TRBD1	.	TGCGCCAGCAGTGATATGGGGACAGCTAACACTGAAGCTTTCTTT	CASSDMGTANTEAFF
13	TRBV18	TRBJ1-2	TRBD1	.	TGTGCCAGCTCACCAGGGACAGGCGGGGGCTACACCTTC	CASSPGTGGGYTF